Sequencing of this T cell receptor (beta chain) was carried out in a study of shared clonotypes between healthy human individuals. Study context: Each donor's CD8 memory used one plate, CD8 naive two, each CD4 subset three. Study findings and constraints: Although depth was large, rarefaction showed that sequencing of the sorted subsets was incomplete.

Replicate PCRs from sorted subsets contained around 200 ng DNA, which is around 30,000 T cell genomes. Here immunoSEQ multiplex PCR was the method, and the copy in TCRdb shows in-frame clones only, minus some. Of some 2,500,000 clones listed, roughly 93% are singletons. Each sample came from a Caucasian adult donor living in Nashville, Tennessee. On this clone: What it binds is not known.

This receptor was obtained from a man between 18 and 29 years old in good health. Some clones in this sample may be carry-over from other donors' samples. Sequencing used naive CD4+ T cells from PBMCs. Subset here: CD45RA+ positively selected.

The CDR3 region is CATTRGFGEKLFF. The CDR3 DNA is TGTGCCACCACTCGGGGTTTTGGTGAAAAACTGTTTTTT. V is TRBV4-2 and J is TRBJ1-4; D is unresolved. Germline V gives CDR1 LGHNA, CDR2 YNFKEQ. The V end lost 10 bases, the J end lost 7 bases, and 16 bases lay between the germline ends. The length of the CDR3 is 13 residues.